The rows below give T cell receptor beta chains drawn from one sample of a study of cytomegalovirus exposure and HLA in healthy donors. The protocol was immunoSEQ multiplex PCR, while the TCRdb copy is restricted to in-frame clones and leaves out a portion. Counted here are roughly 190,000 clones, about 80% occurring once; the ten biggest clones make up around an eighth. Sequences were obtained from PBMCs. Receptors were obtained from a woman in her twenties or thirties in good health and CMV-seropositive. CDR3s include the opening cysteine and the closing phenylalanine or tryptophan. The order of the fields is D gene, clone size, J gene, V gene, CDR3 protein, CDR3 DNA. D genes are given only for firm matches. Expanded clones are given a class, and other clones once, few, many or no size at all.

-,few,TRBJ1-2,TRBV5-1,CASSPQGGGYTF,TGCGCCAGCAGCCCCCAGGGCGGCGGCTACACCTTC
-,-,TRBJ1-6,TRBV7-9,CATGVSVHNSPLHF,TGTGCCACAGGGGTCTCGGTTCATAATTCACCCCTCCACTTT
TRBD1,-,TRBJ2-7,TRBV28,CASSLFRQGGEQYF,TGTGCCAGCAGTCTTTTCCGACAGGGGGGCGAGCAGTACTTC
TRBD1,-,TRBJ2-7,TRBV27,CASSPLPGQGGGEQYF,TGTGCCAGCAGTCCCCTGCCGGGACAGGGGGGGGGAGAGCAGTACTTC
TRBD1,-,TRBJ2-5,TRBV28,CASSFSTGEQETQYF,TGTGCCAGCAGTTTTTCCACAGGGGAGCAAGAGACCCAGTACTTC
TRBD1,-,TRBJ1-3,TRBV2,CASSEQGASGGNTIYF,TGTGCCAGCAGTGAACAGGGGGCATCGGGAGGAAACACCATATATTTT
-,-,TRBJ2-7,TRBV5-1,CASSLATGSSYEQYF,TGCGCCAGCAGCTTGGCTACAGGTTCTTCCTACGAGCAGTACTTC
TRBD2,-,TRBJ2-3,TRBV7-6,CASSSAGTTTDTQYF,TGTGCCAGCAGCTCAGCTGGGACTACCACAGATACGCAGTATTTT
-,-,TRBJ2-2,TRBV7-2,CASSITGELFF,TGTGCCAGCAGCATAACTGGGGAGCTGTTTTTT
-,-,TRBJ1-2,TRBV4-2,CATTQGRGYTF,TGTGCCACCACCCAGGGCCGGGGCTACACCTTC
-,-,TRBJ2-6,TRBV19,CASSTPYGANVLTF,TGTGCCAGTAGTACGCCCTACGGGGCCAACGTCCTGACTTTC
TRBD1,-,TRBJ1-4,TRBV4-1,CASSRRDSRREKLFF,TGCGCCAGCAGTCGACGGGACAGCCGGAGGGAAAAACTGTTTTTT
-,-,TRBJ1-6,TRBV4-1,CASSQVERGSDSPLHF,TGCGCCAGCAGCCAAGTGGAGCGGGGCAGTGATTCACCCCTCCACTTT
-,few,TRBJ1-1,TRBV10-3,CAISRRGEWNTEAFF,TGTGCCATCAGCCGACGGGGGGAGTGGAACACTGAAGCTTTCTTT
-,-,TRBJ1-1,TRBV28,CASSSVNREAFF,TGTGCCAGCAGTTCAGTGAACAGAGAAGCTTTCTTT
-,-,TRBJ2-5,TRBV30,CAWARGQGIGQETQYF,TGTGCCTGGGCCCGGGGTCAGGGGATAGGGCAAGAGACCCAGTACTTC
-,once,TRBJ1-4,TRBV5-1,CASSLGEPTNEKLFF,TGCGCCAGCAGCTTGGGAGAACCAACTAATGAAAAACTGTTTTTT
-,-,TRBJ1-1,TRBV5-1,CASSRTRRGGFWTEAFF,TGCGCCAGCAGCCGAACGAGGAGGGGGGGGTTTTGGACTGAAGCTTTCTTT
TRBD1,-,TRBJ1-5,TRBV6-6,CASSYSTGVQPQHF,TGTGCCAGCAGTTACTCGACAGGGGTTCAGCCCCAGCATTTT
-,-,TRBJ2-3,TRBV5-1,CASSLGSPGFADTQYF,TGCGCCAGCAGCTTGGGGAGCCCAGGGTTCGCAGATACGCAGTATTTT
TRBD2,-,TRBJ2-7,TRBV5-1,CASSLWGSGGGYEQYF,TGCGCCAGCAGCTTGTGGGGCTCGGGCGGGGGCTACGAGCAGTACTTC
-,-,TRBJ2-6,TRBV6-6,CASSSELRGANVLTF,TGTGCCAGCAGTTCAGAACTCAGGGGGGCCAACGTCCTGACTTTC
TRBD2,-,TRBJ2-4,TRBV9,CASSVDPAGGVRNIQYF,TGTGCCAGCAGCGTAGACCCAGCGGGAGGGGTTAGAAACATTCAGTACTTC
TRBD1,-,TRBJ2-7,TRBV5-1,CASSQRTGGAYEQYF,TGCGCCAGCAGCCAGAGGACAGGGGGTGCCTACGAGCAGTACTTC
-,few,TRBJ1-1,TRBV18,CASSPELNTEAFF,TGTGCCAGCTCACCCGAGTTGAACACTGAAGCTTTCTTT